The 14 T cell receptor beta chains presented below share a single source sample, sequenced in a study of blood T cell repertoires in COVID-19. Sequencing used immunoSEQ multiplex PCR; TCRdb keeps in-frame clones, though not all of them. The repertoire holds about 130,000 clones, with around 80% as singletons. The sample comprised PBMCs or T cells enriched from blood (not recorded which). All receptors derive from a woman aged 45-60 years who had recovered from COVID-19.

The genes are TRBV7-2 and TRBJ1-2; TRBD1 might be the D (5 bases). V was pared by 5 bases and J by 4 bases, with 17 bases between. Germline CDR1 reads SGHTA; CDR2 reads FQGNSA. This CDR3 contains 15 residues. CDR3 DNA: TGTGCCAGCAGCCCTACGGCGGGGCAGGGCTATGGCTACACCTTC. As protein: CASSPTAGQGYGYTF. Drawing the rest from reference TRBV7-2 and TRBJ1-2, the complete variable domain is GAGVSQSPSNKVTEKGKDVELRCDPISGHTALYWYRQSLGQGLEFLIYFQGNSAPDKSGLPSDRFSAERTGGSVSTLTIQRTQQEDSAVYLCASSPTAGQGYGYTFGSGTRLTVV.

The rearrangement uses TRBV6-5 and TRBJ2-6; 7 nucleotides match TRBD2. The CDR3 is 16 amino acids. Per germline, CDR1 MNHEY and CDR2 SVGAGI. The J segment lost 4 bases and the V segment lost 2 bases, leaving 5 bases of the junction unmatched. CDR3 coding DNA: TGTGCCAGCAGTTACGGGGCGGGGGACGGGGCCAACGTCCTGACTTTC. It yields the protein CASSYGAGDGANVLTF.

The CDR3 protein is CASSLGVLGSREKLFF. DNA for the CDR3: TGTGCCAGCAGTTTAGGGGTCTTGGGGAGTAGGGAAAAACTGTTTTTT. This chain connects TRBV27 to TRBJ1-4, with D hard to call. Trimming took 2 bases from V and 8 from J, leaving 18 bases between them. Germline V gene data show CDR1 as MNHEY and CDR2 as SMNVEV (reference sequence). CDR3 length: 16 amino acids.

CDR3 nucleotides: TGCAGCACGGGGCCCAGGAACACTGAAGCTTTCTTT. Its protein is CSTGPRNTEAFF. The V call is TRBV29-1, the J call TRBJ1-1; D is perhaps TRBD1 (5 bases). The V end was cut by 8 bases, the J end by 1 base, with 11 bases between. CDR3 length equals 12 residues. Germline assignment: CDR1 SQVTM and CDR2 ANQGSEA. The entire variable domain, with the rest obtained from reference TRBV29-1 and TRBJ1-1, is as follows: SAVISQKPSRDICQRGTSLTIQCQVDSQVTMMFWYRQQPGQSLTLIATANQGSEATYESGFVIDKFPISRPNLTFSTLTVSNMSPEDSSIYLCSTGPRNTEAFFGQGTRLTVV.

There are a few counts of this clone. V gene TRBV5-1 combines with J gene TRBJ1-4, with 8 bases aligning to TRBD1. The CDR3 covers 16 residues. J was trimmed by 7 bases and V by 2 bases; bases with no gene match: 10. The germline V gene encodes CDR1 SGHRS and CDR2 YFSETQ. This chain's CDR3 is CASSFGTTGAGEKLFF. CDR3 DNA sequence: TGCGCCAGCAGCTTCGGCACGACAGGGGCGGGTGAAAAACTGTTTTTT.

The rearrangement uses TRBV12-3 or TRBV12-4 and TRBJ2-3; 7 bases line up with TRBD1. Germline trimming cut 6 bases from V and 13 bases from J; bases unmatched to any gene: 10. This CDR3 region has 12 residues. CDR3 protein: CASRDPTGWEYF. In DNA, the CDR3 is TGTGCCAGCAGAGACCCGACAGGGTGGGAGTATTTT.

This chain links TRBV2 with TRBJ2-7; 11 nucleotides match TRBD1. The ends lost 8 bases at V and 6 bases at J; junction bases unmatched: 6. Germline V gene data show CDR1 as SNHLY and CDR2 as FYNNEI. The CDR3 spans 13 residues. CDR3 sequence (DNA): TGTGCCAGCGTGGACAGGGGGCGATCCGAGCAGTACTTC. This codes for CASVDRGRSEQYF.

CDR3: CASSLRDSPNQPQHF. CDR3 nucleotide sequence: TGTGCCAGCAGCTTAAGGGACAGTCCAAATCAGCCCCAGCATTTT. This chain uses TRBV7-8 with TRBJ1-5; 7 nucleotides agree with TRBD1. After removal of 2 bases from V and 4 bases from J, the junction contained 5 bases not matched to a gene. Germline CDR1 is SGHVS and CDR2 is FQNEAQ. The CDR3 is made up of 15 amino acids. The variable domain in full, completed from reference TRBV7-8 and TRBJ1-5, reads GAGVSQSPRYKVAKRGQDVALRCDPISGHVSLFWYQQALGQGPEFLTYFQNEAQLDKSGLPSDRFFAERPEGSVSTLKIQRTQQEDSAVYLCASSLRDSPNQPQHFGDGTRLSIL.

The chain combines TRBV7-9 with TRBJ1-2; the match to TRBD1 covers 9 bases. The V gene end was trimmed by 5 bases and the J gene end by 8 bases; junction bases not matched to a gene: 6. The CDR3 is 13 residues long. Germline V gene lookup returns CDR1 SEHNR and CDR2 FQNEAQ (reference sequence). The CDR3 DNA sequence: TGTGCCAGCAGCCTCGGGACAGGGCAGGGCTACACCTTC. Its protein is CASSLGTGQGYTF.

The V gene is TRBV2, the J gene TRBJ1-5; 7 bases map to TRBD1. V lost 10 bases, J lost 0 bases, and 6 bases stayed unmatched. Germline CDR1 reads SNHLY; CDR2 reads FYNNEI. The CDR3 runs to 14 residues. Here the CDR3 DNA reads TGTGCCACTAACCGGGACAGTAGCAATCAGCCCCAGCATTTT. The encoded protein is CATNRDSSNQPQHF.

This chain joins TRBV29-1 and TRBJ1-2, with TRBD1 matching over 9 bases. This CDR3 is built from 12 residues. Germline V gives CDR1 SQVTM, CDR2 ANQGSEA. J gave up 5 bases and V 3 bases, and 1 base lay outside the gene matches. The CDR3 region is CSVDGTGYGYTF. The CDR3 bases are TGCAGCGTTGACGGGACAGGGTATGGCTACACCTTC. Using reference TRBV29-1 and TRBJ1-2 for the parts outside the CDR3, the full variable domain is SAVISQKPSRDICQRGTSLTIQCQVDSQVTMMFWYRQQPGQSLTLIATANQGSEATYESGFVIDKFPISRPNLTFSTLTVSNMSPEDSSIYLCSVDGTGYGYTFGSGTRLTVV.

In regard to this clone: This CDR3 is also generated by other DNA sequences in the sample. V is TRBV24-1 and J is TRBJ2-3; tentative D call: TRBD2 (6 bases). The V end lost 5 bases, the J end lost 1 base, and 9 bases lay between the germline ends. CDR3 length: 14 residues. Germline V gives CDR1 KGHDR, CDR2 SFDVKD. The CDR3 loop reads CATSGGGGTDTQYF. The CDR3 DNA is TGTGCCACCAGTGGGGGAGGTGGCACAGATACGCAGTATTTT.

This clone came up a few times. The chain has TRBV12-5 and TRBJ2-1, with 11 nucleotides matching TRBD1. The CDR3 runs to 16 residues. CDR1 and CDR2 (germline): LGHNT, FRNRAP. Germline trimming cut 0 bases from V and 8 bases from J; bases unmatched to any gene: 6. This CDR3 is CASGLVLGTGGDEQFF. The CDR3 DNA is TGTGCTAGTGGTTTGGTGCTCGGGACAGGGGGGGATGAGCAGTTCTTC.

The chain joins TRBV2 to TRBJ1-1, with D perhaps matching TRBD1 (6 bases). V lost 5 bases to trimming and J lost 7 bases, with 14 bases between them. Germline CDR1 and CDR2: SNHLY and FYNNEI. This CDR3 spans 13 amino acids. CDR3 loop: CASSKTGRNEAFF. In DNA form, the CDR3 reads TGTGCCAGCAGTAAGACAGGCAGGAATGAAGCTTTCTTT. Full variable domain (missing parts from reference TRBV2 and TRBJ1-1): EPEVTQTPSHQVTQMGQEVILRCVPISNHLYFYWYRQILGQKVEFLVSFYNNEISEKSEIFDDQFSVERPDGSNFTLKIRSTKLEDSAMYFCASSKTGRNEAFFGQGTRLTVV.